The sequence of this T cell receptor beta chain was determined in a study of blood T cell repertoires in COVID-19. Study overall: Samples came from the United States, Italy and Spain, spanning acute and convalescent COVID-19. Sources were T cells, B-cell-depleted T cells, or PBMCs; the material itself was cDNA or gDNA.

Original methodology: Reference gene primer amplification yielded estimated nucleated cell counts. Sequenced by immunoSEQ multiplex PCR; TCRdb stores in-frame clones only, minus some. Clone size and V and J calls were adopted from that table, with D and trimming inferred from the DNA. This sample yields approximately 200,000 clones, of which roughly 80% are seen a single time; about 5% belongs to the top ten. This clone appeared a single time. The source material was peripheral blood. The clonotype originates from a woman aged 25-40 years with acute or convalescent COVID-19.

CDR3 in amino acids: CASSHSAGERTDTQYF. The CDR3 DNA is TGTGCCAGCAGTCACTCGGCGGGCGAACGCACAGATACGCAGTATTTT. The V gene is TRBV27, the J gene TRBJ2-3; D might be TRBD2 (5 bases). Trimming pared 5 bases from V and 1 base from J, leaving 16 bases between. There are 16 residues in the CDR3. Germline assignment: CDR1 MNHEY and CDR2 SMNVEV (reference sequence).